One and the same sample provided the 2 T cell receptor beta chains below, sequenced in a study of cytomegalovirus exposure and HLA in healthy donors. Researchers ran the PCR with 60 Vbeta and 13 Jbeta primers. The table came from immunoSEQ multiplex PCR; TCRdb's copy has only in-frame clones and leaves some out. This sample yields 200,000 to 250,000 clones, of which roughly 75% are seen a single time; 1.5% to 2% belongs to the top ten. Sequencing used PBMCs. These receptors originate from a woman aged 25 to 39 in good health and CMV-seronegative.

The gene calls are TRBV6-5 and TRBJ1-1, with unresolved D. Trimming left V 11 bases short and J 3 bases short, with 16 bases between. The CDR3 spans 13 residues. Germline CDR1 reads MNHEY; CDR2 reads SVGAGI. CDR3 residues: CAGRRTEDTEAFF. The CDR3 coding sequence is TGTGCCGGTCGACGGACGGAGGACACTGAAGCTTTCTTT.

The rearrangement links TRBV2 to TRBJ1-3, with D uncertain. V dropped 4 bases and J dropped 4 bases, with 14 bases sitting between them. This CDR3 contains 15 residues. The germline V gene encodes CDR1 SNHLY and CDR2 FYNNEI. CDR3 nucleotides: TGTGCCAGCAGTGTTGAGGGCCCGGCAGGAAACACCATATATTTT. Protein: CASSVEGPAGNTIYF.